A selection of T cell receptor beta chains follows, all from one sample in a study of cytomegalovirus exposure and HLA in healthy donors. TCRdb keeps only in-frame clones here, not all; method: immunoSEQ multiplex PCR. The data contain about 140,000 clones, 77% of them seen just once; the ten biggest clones take up around 1.5%. The sequencing input was PBMCs. The source of these receptors is a female donor in good health and CMV-seronegative. Each CDR3 is given with its conserved first and last residue. A D gene is named only where the DNA matches it firmly. Only part of the rows carry a size: once, few, many, or a class if the clone is expanded.

>TRBJ1-1|once|TRBV19|TRBD1|16
TGTGCCAGTAGCCGGACAGGGGTTGCTCCCGACGGTGAAGCTTTCTTT
CASSRTGVAPDGEAFF
>TRBJ2-2|.|TRBV10-3|TRBD2|16
TGTGCCATCAGTGGCCCGACTAGCGGGAGCACCGGGGAGCTGTTTTTT
CAISGPTSGSTGELFF
>TRBJ1-3|.|TRBV6-1|.|15
TGTGCCAGCACCGAACCCGGACAGTCTTTAAACACCATATATTTT
CASTEPGQSLNTIYF
>TRBJ1-3|.|TRBV7-9|TRBD1|14
TGTGCCAGCAGCTTACAGAGACAGGGACACACCATATATTTT
CASSLQRQGHTIYF
>TRBJ2-1|.|TRBV6-5|.|14
TGTGCCAGCAGTTACGGGCTTCGAAACAATGAGCAGTTCTTC
CASSYGLRNNEQFF
>TRBJ2-7|.|TRBV28|.|12
TGTGCCAGCAGGCCAGGGCCCGCCGAGCAGTACTTC
CASRPGPAEQYF
>TRBJ1-2|.|TRBV9|.|13
TGTGCCAGCAGCGCCGTTCCAGACTATGGCTACACCTTC
CASSAVPDYGYTF
>TRBJ2-7|.|TRBV2|TRBD1|13
TGTGCCAGCCTACAGGGGGCAGCTTACGAGCAGTACTTC
CASLQGAAYEQYF
>TRBJ2-3|.|TRBV2|.|15
TGTGCCAGCATTCTGGCAGGGACTAGCACAGATACGCAGTATTTT
CASILAGTSTDTQYF
>TRBJ1-6|.|TRBV9|TRBD1|15
TGTGCCAGCAGCGCTACCGGGACAGGGGATTCACCCCTCCACTTT
CASSATGTGDSPLHF
>TRBJ1-5|.|TRBV18|.|17
TGTGCCAGCTCACTAGATGGGACTGCGGTACCTAATCAGCCCCAGCATTTT
CASSLDGTAVPNQPQHF
>TRBJ2-7|.|TRBV7-8|.|17
TGTGCCAGCAGCTTAGGGAGGGCGGGGCGCTTATCCTACGAGCAGTACTTC
CASSLGRAGRLSYEQYF
>TRBJ1-1|once|TRBV27|.|13
TGTGCCAGCACCTCTGGTACGGCGGGGGAAGCTTTCTTT
CASTSGTAGEAFF
>TRBJ2-5|.|TRBV5-1|TRBD2|17
TGCGCCAGCAGCAGGGGGACTAGCGGGAGGTACCAAGAGACCCAGTACTTC
CASSRGTSGRYQETQYF
>TRBJ2-5|.|TRBV2|TRBD1|16
TGTGCCAGCACACCCCGGGGACAGGACAACCAAGAGACCCAGTACTTC
CASTPRGQDNQETQYF
>TRBJ1-6|.|TRBV6-5|TRBD1|16
TGTGCCAGCAGTTCCGGGACAGGAGATTATAATTCACCCCTCCACTTT
CASSSGTGDYNSPLHF
>TRBJ1-1|few|TRBV4-1|.|16
TGCGCCAGCAGCCCCACACAGGGCTTGACGAACACTGAAGCTTTCTTT
CASSPTQGLTNTEAFF